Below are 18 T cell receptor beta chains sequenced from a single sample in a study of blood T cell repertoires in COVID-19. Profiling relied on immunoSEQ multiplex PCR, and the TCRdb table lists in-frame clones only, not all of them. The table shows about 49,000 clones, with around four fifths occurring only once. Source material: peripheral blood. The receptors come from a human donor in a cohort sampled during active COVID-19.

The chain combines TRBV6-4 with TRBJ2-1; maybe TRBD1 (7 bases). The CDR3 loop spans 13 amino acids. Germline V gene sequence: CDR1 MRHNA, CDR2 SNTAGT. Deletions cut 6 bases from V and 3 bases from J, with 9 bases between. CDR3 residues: CASSRGVYNEQFF. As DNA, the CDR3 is TGTGCCAGCAGCAGGGGGGTCTACAATGAGCAGTTCTTC.

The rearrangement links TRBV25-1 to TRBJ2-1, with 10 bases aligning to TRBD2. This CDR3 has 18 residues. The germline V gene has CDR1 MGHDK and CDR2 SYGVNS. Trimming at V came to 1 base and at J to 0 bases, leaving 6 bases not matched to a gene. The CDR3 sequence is CASSELITSGASYNEQFF. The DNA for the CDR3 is TGTGCCAGCAGTGAATTGATAACTAGCGGGGCCTCCTACAATGAGCAGTTCTTC. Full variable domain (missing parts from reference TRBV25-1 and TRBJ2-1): EADIYQTPRYLVIGTGKKITLECSQTMGHDKMYWYQQDPGMELHLIHYSYGVNSTEKGDLSSESTVSRIRTEHFPLTLESARPSHTSQYLCASSELITSGASYNEQFFGPGTRLTVL.

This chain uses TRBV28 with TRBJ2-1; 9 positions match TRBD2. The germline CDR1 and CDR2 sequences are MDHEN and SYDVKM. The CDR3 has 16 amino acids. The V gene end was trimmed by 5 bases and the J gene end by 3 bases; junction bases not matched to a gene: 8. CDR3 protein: CASSLRLADFYNEQFF. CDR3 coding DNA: TGTGCCAGCAGTCTACGACTAGCGGATTTCTACAATGAGCAGTTCTTC.

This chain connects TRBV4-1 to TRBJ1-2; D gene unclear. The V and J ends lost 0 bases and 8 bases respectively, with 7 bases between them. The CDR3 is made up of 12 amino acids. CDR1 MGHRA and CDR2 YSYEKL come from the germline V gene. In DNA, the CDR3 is TGCGCCAGCAGCCAAGATCTAGAAGGCTACACCTTC. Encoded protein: CASSQDLEGYTF.

The CDR3 sequence is CASSLERWDYGYTF. In DNA form, the CDR3 reads TGTGCCAGCAGCTTGGAGAGGTGGGACTATGGCTACACCTTC. V and J are TRBV5-4 and TRBJ1-2; D is unclear. Looked up from germline, CDR1 is SGHNT and CDR2 is YYREEE (reference sequence). The CDR3 loop spans 14 amino acids. Between the trimmed V and J ends, which lost 0 bases and 3 bases, there was a span of 9 bases.

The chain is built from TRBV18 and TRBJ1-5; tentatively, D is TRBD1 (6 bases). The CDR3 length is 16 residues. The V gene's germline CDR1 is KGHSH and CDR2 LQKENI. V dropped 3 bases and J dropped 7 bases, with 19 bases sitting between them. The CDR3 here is CASSPPSLGAGQPQHF. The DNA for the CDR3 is TGTGCCAGCTCACCGCCGTCCTTGGGGGCAGGGCAGCCCCAGCATTTT. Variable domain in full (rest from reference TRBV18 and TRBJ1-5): NAGVMQNPRHLVRRRGQEARLRCSPMKGHSHVYWYRQLPEEGLKFMVYLQKENIIDESGMPKERFSAEFPKEGPSILRIQQVVRGDSAAYFCASSPPSLGAGQPQHFGDGTRLSIL.

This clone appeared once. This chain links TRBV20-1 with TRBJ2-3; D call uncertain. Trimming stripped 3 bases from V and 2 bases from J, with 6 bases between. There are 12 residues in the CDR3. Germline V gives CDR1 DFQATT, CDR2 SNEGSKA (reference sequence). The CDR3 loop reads CSASKYTDTQYF. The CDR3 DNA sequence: TGCAGTGCTAGTAAATACACAGATACGCAGTATTTT.

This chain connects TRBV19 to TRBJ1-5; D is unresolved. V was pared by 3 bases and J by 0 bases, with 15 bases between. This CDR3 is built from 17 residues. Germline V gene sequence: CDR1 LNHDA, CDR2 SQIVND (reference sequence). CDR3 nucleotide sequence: TGTGCCAGTAGTATTGCTTTGAACAGATATAGCAATCAGCCCCAGCATTTT. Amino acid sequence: CASSIALNRYSNQPQHF. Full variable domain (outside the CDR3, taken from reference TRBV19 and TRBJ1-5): DGGITQSPKYLFRKEGQNVTLSCEQNLNHDAMYWYRQDPGQGLRLIYYSQIVNDFQKGDIAEGYSVSREKKESFPLTVTSAQKNPTAFYLCASSIALNRYSNQPQHFGDGTRLSIL.

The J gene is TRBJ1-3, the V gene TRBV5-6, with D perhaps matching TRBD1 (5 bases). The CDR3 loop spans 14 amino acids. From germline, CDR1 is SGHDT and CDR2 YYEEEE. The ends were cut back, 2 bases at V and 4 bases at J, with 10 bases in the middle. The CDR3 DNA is TGTGCCAGCAGCTTCTCAGGGTCGGGAAACACCATATATTTT. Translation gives CASSFSGSGNTIYF. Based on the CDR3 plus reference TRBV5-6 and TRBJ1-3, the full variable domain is DAGVTQSPTHLIKTRGQQVTLRCSPKSGHDTVSWYQQALGQGPQFIFQYYEEEERQRGNFPDRFSGHQFPNYSSELNVNALLLGDSALYLCASSFSGSGNTIYFGEGSWLTVV.

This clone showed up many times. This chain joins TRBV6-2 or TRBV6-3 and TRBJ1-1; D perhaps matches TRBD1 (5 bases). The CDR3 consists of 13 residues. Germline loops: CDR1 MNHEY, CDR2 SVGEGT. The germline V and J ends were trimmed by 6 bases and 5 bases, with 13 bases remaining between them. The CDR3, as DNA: TGTGCCAGCAGCCCGCCGGGACTTACTGAAGCTTTCTTT. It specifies CASSPPGLTEAFF.

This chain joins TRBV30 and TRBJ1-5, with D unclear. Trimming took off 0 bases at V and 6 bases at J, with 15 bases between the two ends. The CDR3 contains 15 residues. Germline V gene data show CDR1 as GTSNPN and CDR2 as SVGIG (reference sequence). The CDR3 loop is CAWSVTNSRGQPQHF. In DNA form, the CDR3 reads TGTGCCTGGAGTGTTACAAACTCACGGGGTCAGCCCCAGCATTTT.

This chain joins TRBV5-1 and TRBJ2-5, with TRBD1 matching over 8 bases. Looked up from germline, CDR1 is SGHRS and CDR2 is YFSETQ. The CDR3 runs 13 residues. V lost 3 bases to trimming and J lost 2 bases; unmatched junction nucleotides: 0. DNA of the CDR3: TGCGCCAGCAGCTGGACAGGGCAAGAGACCCAGTACTTC. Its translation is CASSWTGQETQYF.

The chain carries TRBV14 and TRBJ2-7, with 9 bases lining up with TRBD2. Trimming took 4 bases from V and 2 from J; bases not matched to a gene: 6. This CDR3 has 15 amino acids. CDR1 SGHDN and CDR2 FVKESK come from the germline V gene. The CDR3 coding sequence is TGTGCCAGCAGCCGACAGCGGGGGGCCACCTACGAGCAGTACTTC. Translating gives CASSRQRGATYEQYF.

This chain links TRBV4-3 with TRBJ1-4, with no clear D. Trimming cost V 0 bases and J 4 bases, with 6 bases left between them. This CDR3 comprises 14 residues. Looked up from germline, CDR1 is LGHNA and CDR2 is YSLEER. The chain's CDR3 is CASSQERSNEKLFF. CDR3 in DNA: TGCGCCAGCAGCCAAGAGCGGAGTAATGAAAAACTGTTTTTT.

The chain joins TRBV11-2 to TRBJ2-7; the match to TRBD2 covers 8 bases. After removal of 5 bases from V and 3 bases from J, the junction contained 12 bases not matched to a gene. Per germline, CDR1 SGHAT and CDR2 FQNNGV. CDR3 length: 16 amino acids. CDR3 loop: CASSALGVAGLYEQYF. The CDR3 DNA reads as TGTGCCAGCAGCGCCCTCGGGGTAGCGGGGCTCTACGAGCAGTACTTC.

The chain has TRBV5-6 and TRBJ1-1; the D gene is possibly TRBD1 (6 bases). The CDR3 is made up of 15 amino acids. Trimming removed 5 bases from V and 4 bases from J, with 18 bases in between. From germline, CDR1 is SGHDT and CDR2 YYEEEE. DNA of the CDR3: TGTGCCAGCAGATCGGACAGTCATGGGATCACTGAAGCTTTCTTT. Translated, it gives CASRSDSHGITEAFF.

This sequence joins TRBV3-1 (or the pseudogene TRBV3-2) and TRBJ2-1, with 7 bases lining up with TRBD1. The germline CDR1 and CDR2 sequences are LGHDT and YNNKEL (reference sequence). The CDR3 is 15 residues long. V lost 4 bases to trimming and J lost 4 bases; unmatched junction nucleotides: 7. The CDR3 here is CASSPRDRKYNEQFF. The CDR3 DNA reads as TGTGCCAGCAGCCCTCGGGACAGAAAGTACAATGAGCAGTTCTTC.

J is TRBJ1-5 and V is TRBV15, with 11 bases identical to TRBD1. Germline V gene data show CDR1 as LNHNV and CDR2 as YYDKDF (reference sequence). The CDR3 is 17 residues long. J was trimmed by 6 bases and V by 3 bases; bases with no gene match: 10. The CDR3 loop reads CATSSTGTGGNSQPQHF. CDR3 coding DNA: TGTGCCACCAGCAGTACAGGGACAGGGGGGAATAGTCAGCCCCAGCATTTT.